This entry features one TCR beta chain sequence. This clonotype was counted a few times. The antigen it binds to is not known. No clone much larger than this one lies a single base away; base qualities are absent. These data originate in a study of T-cell reconstitution after alpha-beta-depleted transplantation in children (dated by TCRdb to the mid-2010s). Describing the broader study: T-cell immune reconstitution after TCRalphabeta/CD19-depleted allogeneic hematopoietic cell transplantation in children was quantitatively tracked in the study by means of TCR repertoire profiling.

The library was made by PCR. The data were produced on an Illumina HiSeq 2500. To normalize quantification of the TCRbeta repertoire, the TCR libraries were built with molecular barcoding that relied on unique molecular identifiers. The public reads were reprocessed in TCRdb via fastp at Q25 and MiXCR, keeping in-frame beta chains. Here each entry gathers all rows of one CDR3 protein and keeps the most common genes and DNA. A total of approximately 510,000 distinct CDR3 sequences appear in this sample, approximately 20% of them only once. Clones ranked in the top ten supply 3% to 3.5% of the sample. Sample: PBMCs from the stem cell graft donor, taken from the stem cell graft. The origin of this receptor is a human donor who donated a stem cell graft to a child with acute lymphoblastic leukemia.

The CDR3 sequence is CSVDPVRGTEAFF. The DNA sequence is given as TGCAGCGTTGATCCAGTCCGGGGGACTGAAGCTTTCTTT. The chain joins TRBV29-1 to TRBJ1-1; a weak D assignment points to TRBD1 (5 bases agree). V loses 3 bases, J loses 5 bases, and the germline ends lie 13 bases apart. The CDR3, cysteine through phenylalanine, is 13 amino acids long. The DNA shown is the 39-base CDR3, in frame from base 1. Via the germline V gene, CDR1 is SQVTM and CDR2 ANQGSEA.